A single sample gave rise to the 20 T cell receptor beta chains below, sequenced in a study of human T cells and chemical hapten exposure. TCRdb passed the RACE reads through MiXCR, listing each CDR3 protein once. The sample lists about 96,000 distinct CDR3 sequences; roughly a tenth were seen once. Sample time point: patch test 2, 6 weeks after DPC sensitization. Noted treatment: therapeutic diphenylcyclopropenone sensitization with weekly scalp DPC. The sample was whole blood, taken in connection with sensitization to the hapten diphenylcyclopropenone (DPC). The receptors come from a woman between 40 and 55 years old with alopecia areata. Some clones in this sample may be carry-over from other donors' samples.

In its sample, this clonotype was seen a few times. The chain uses TRBV5-4 and TRBJ1-2; 8 bases map to TRBD1. The CDR3 is 13 residues long. Trimming at V came to 4 bases and at J to 4 bases, leaving 3 bases not matched to a gene. Per germline, CDR1 SGHNT and CDR2 YYREEE (reference sequence). The CDR3 loop reads CASSGQGLYGYTF. The CDR3 region has the DNA TGTGCCAGCAGCGGACAGGGCCTCTATGGCTACACCTTC.

This clonotype has at least ten counts. The J gene is TRBJ2-3, the V gene TRBV21-1. TRBV21-1 is an annotated pseudogene. CDR3 length equals 15 residues. The CDR3 nucleotides are TGTGCCAGCAGCAAGAGTGGGCTGAACACAGATACGCAGTATTTT. Encoded protein: CASSKSGLNTDTQYF.

The V and J genes are TRBV12-3 or TRBV12-4 and TRBJ1-6; D not resolved. V dropped 4 bases and J dropped 5 bases, with 3 bases sitting between them. The CDR3 is 12 residues long. The CDR3, as DNA: TGTGCCAGCAGTTGGGATAATTCACCCCTCCACTTT. It yields the protein CASSWDNSPLHF.

This clonotype came up many times. The J gene is TRBJ2-2, the V gene TRBV7-2, with D tentatively TRBD1 or TRBD2 (5 bases each). The CDR3 is 14 residues long. With 3 bases removed from V and 8 bases from J, the gap between germline ends came to 13 bases. From germline, CDR1 is SGHTA and CDR2 FQGNSA. CDR3 region: CASSLAGTPGELFF. The CDR3 coding sequence is TGTGCCAGCAGCTTGGCCGGGACCCCTGGGGAGCTGTTTTTT.

V gene TRBV5-6 combines with J gene TRBJ1-2; no firm D call. This CDR3 has 13 amino acids. The V gene's germline CDR1 is SGHDT and CDR2 YYEEEE. The germline V and J ends were trimmed by 0 bases and 4 bases, with 7 bases remaining between them. This CDR3 is CASSLAGSYGYTF. CDR3 nucleotide sequence: TGTGCCAGCAGCTTGGCAGGCTCCTATGGCTACACCTTC.

This clonotype turned up a few times. V gene TRBV19 combines with J gene TRBJ2-7; 7 nucleotides match TRBD1. Losses at the gene ends were 2 bases for V and 2 bases for J; bases not matched to a gene: 9. The CDR3 contains 16 residues. Germline V CDR1 and CDR2: LNHDA, SQIVND (reference sequence). The DNA for the CDR3 is TGTGCCAGTAGTATAAGCCCCGTGACAGGGACCTACGAGCAGTACTTC. This encodes CASSISPVTGTYEQYF.

This clonotype was seen a handful of times. The V gene is TRBV7-3, the J gene TRBJ2-2; D might be TRBD1 or TRBD2, each matching 5 bases. The germline CDR1 and CDR2 sequences are SGHTA and FQGTGA. This CDR3 is built from 15 residues. The ends were cut back, 5 bases at V and 0 bases at J, with 10 bases in the middle. Written as DNA, the CDR3 is TGTGCCAGCAGCGAGGGACCCGCGAACACCGGGGAGCTGTTTTTT. Protein product: CASSEGPANTGELFF.

The chain has TRBV9 and TRBJ2-7; maybe TRBD1 (6 bases). The CDR3 sequence is 15 residues long. The V gene lost 0 bases and the J gene lost 6 bases, with 16 bases spanning the gap. The germline V gene encodes CDR1 SGDLS and CDR2 YYNGEE. The DNA of the CDR3 is TGTGCCAGCAGCGTAGCCCCCACACAGGGCCTCGAGCAGTACTTC. Protein sequence: CASSVAPTQGLEQYF.

Only a few counts were recorded for this clonotype. The genes are TRBV20-1 and TRBJ2-1, with D perhaps matching TRBD2 (6 bases). Trimming took off 5 bases at V and 9 bases at J, with 26 bases between the two ends. CDR3 length: 16 amino acids. In germline, CDR1 is DFQATT, CDR2 SNEGSKA (reference sequence). CDR3 sequence reads: CSAYQQPGLGPREQFF. CDR3 nucleotide sequence: TGCAGTGCTTATCAACAACCGGGACTGGGGCCGCGTGAGCAGTTCTTC.

This clonotype was recorded at least ten times. The chain joins TRBV29-1 to TRBJ2-7; D is unresolved. Germline lookup yields CDR1 SQVTM and CDR2 ANQGSEA. This CDR3 is 13 amino acids long. V shed 4 bases and J shed 3 bases, with 13 bases lying between them. CDR3 region: CSVGGRQLYEQYF. The CDR3 region has the DNA TGCAGCGTTGGAGGACGGCAACTCTACGAGCAGTACTTC.

The table lists this clonotype with many counts. V usage is TRBV7-9 and J usage is TRBJ2-5; tentatively, D is TRBD1 (6 bases). The CDR3 consists of 15 residues. The germline gives CDR1 SEHNR, CDR2 FQNEAQ (reference sequence). V was trimmed by 5 bases and J by 1 base, leaving 14 bases between them. The CDR3 reads CASSPPGAGQETQYF. The CDR3 DNA reads as TGTGCCAGCAGCCCCCCAGGGGCGGGCCAAGAGACCCAGTACTTC.

The chain combines TRBV12-3 or TRBV12-4 with TRBJ2-2; D remains unclear. The CDR3 is 14 amino acids. V lost 4 bases and J 4 bases, leaving 10 bases between the germline ends. CDR3 amino acids: CASSSASFTGELFF. For the CDR3, the DNA is TGTGCCAGCAGTTCAGCCAGCTTCACCGGGGAGCTGTTTTTT.

This clonotype was detected many times. The CDR3 reads CASSGKLQGGSNTGELFF. CDR3 DNA: TGTGCCAGCAGCGGAAAACTCCAGGGGGGTTCGAACACCGGGGAGCTGTTTTTT. V and J are TRBV6-5 and TRBJ2-2, with D possibly being TRBD1 (7 bases). This CDR3 contains 18 residues. CDR1 and CDR2 from the germline V gene are MNHEY and SVGAGI. Trimming cost V 6 bases and J 0 bases, with 20 bases left between them.

The V and J genes are TRBV5-6 and TRBJ2-2; 11 bases line up with TRBD2. V trimming: 0 bases; J trimming: 3 bases; junction bases outside the gene matches: 1. The CDR3 sequence is 16 residues long. Germline loops: CDR1 SGHDT, CDR2 YYEEEE. Here the CDR3 reads CASSLELAGDTGELFF. CDR3 DNA sequence: TGTGCCAGCAGCTTGGAACTAGCGGGAGACACCGGGGAGCTGTTTTTT.

This clonotype showed up many times. The chain uses TRBV28 and TRBJ2-6; D is unclear. The CDR3 is made up of 16 amino acids. In germline, CDR1 is MDHEN, CDR2 SYDVKM. The V gene lost 5 bases and the J gene lost 0 bases, with 11 bases spanning the gap. CDR3 DNA: TGTGCCAGCAGTATCGGCGACGTCTCTGGGGCCAACGTCCTGACTTTC. Amino acid sequence: CASSIGDVSGANVLTF.

CDR3 amino acids: CASSIGLAGYNEQFF. Here the CDR3 DNA reads TGTGCCAGTAGTATAGGACTAGCGGGCTACAATGAGCAGTTCTTC. The genes are TRBV19 and TRBJ2-1, with 10 bases fitting TRBD2. V shed 1 base, J shed 3 bases, and the junction held 0 bases outside the gene matches. This CDR3 has 15 amino acids. Germline V CDR1 and CDR2: LNHDA, SQIVND (reference sequence).

This clonotype was recorded a few times. The genes are TRBV4-2 and TRBJ2-7; 9 bases fit TRBD1. The CDR3 is 16 amino acids. Germline lookup yields CDR1 LGHNA and CDR2 YNFKEQ. With 2 bases clipped from V and 4 bases from J, the junction kept 9 bases outside the gene matches. The CDR3 coding sequence is TGTGCCAGCAGCCAAAACTCCGGGACAGGGTGGTACGAGCAGTACTTC. This translates into CASSQNSGTGWYEQYF.

The rearrangement links TRBV11-3 to TRBJ2-4, with 13 bases lining up with TRBD2. The CDR3 runs to 17 residues. The germline V gene encodes CDR1 SGHNT and CDR2 YENEEA. V was clipped by 5 bases and J by 7 bases; unmatched bases: 11. The CDR3 DNA reads as TGTGCCAGCAGCCTAGGATACCGGACTAGCGGGGGTAACATTCAGTACTTC. Its protein is CASSLGYRTSGGNIQYF. Together with reference TRBV11-3 and TRBJ2-4, the CDR3 gives the full variable domain: EAGVVQSPRYKIIEKKQPVAFWCNPISGHNTLYWYLQNLGQGPELLIRYENEEAVDDSQLPKDRFSAERLKGVDSTLKIQPAELGDSAVYLCASSLGYRTSGGNIQYFGAGTRLSVL.

This clonotype was seen more than once but under ten times. This rearrangement joins TRBV7-9 to TRBJ1-1; D call uncertain. With 4 bases removed from V and 4 bases from J, the gap between germline ends came to 13 bases. Germline V lookup: CDR1 SEHNR, CDR2 FQNEAQ (reference sequence). The CDR3 is made up of 14 amino acids. CDR3 loop: CASSSYSRSTEAFF. DNA for the CDR3: TGTGCCAGCAGCTCCTATTCCAGGTCCACTGAAGCTTTCTTT.

There are many counts of this clonotype. This rearrangement joins TRBV20-1 to TRBJ1-6; the D is unclear. This CDR3 is built from 11 residues. Trimming took 3 bases from V and 8 from J, leaving 5 bases between them. Per the germline V gene, CDR1 is DFQATT and CDR2 is SNEGSKA (reference sequence). The CDR3 coding sequence is TGCAGTGCTAGCTTTGATTCACCCCTCCACTTT. This gives the protein CSASFDSPLHF.